The 19 T cell receptor beta chains listed next were all sequenced from one sample in a study of CD8+ T cells in alopecia areata. Extraction and reverse transcription of RNA yielded cDNA as the sequencing template. Generated by immunoSEQ multiplex PCR, the TCRdb table keeps only in-frame clones and is missing some. The table has approximately 180,000 clones, approximately 52% seen once. Treatment in this sample: oral pan-JAK inhibitor, 5-10 mg twice daily. Sequences were derived from CD4+ T cells sorted from blood, sampled at approximately week 56, from a patient treated with tofacitinib. All receptors come from a human donor with alopecia areata.

V usage is TRBV5-1 and J usage is TRBJ2-1; unclear D gene. Germline CDR1 is SGHRS and CDR2 is YFSETQ. V gave up 2 bases and J gave up 8 bases, with 8 bases separating them. This CDR3 is 12 amino acids long. The CDR3 loop is CASSLAFDEQFF. The DNA of the CDR3 is TGCGCCAGCAGCTTAGCTTTTGATGAGCAGTTCTTC.

This chain joins TRBV12-5 and TRBJ1-6; 7 positions agree with TRBD1. In germline, CDR1 is LGHNT, CDR2 FRNRAP. J lost 5 bases, V lost 7 bases, and 8 bases had no gene match. The CDR3 has 15 residues. CDR3 sequence reads: CASARTGQNNSPLHF. CDR3 DNA sequence: TGTGCTAGTGCTCGGACAGGCCAGAATAATTCACCCCTCCACTTT.

This clone was observed a handful of times. This chain connects TRBV5-1 to TRBJ2-7; 9 bases fit TRBD1. Germline-derived CDR1 and CDR2 are SGHRS and YFSETQ. This CDR3 comprises 15 residues. J was trimmed by 5 bases and V by 3 bases; bases with no gene match: 9. Here the CDR3 DNA reads TGCGCCAGCAGCTCCGGGACAGGGAGGTCTAACGAGCAGTACTTC. Residues: CASSSGTGRSNEQYF.

This clone has a handful of counts. V gene TRBV5-1 combines with J gene TRBJ2-1; D possibly corresponds to TRBD2 (5 bases). Germline values: CDR1 SGHRS, CDR2 YFSETQ. The CDR3 spans 12 residues. Trimming took off 4 bases at V and 9 bases at J, with 11 bases between the two ends. CDR3 loop: CASSRTRSEQFF. Here the CDR3 DNA reads TGCGCCAGCAGCAGAACTAGATCTGAGCAGTTCTTC.

This clone was counted only a few times. This chain connects TRBV10-1 to TRBJ1-1; maybe TRBD1 (5 bases). The CDR3 loop spans 14 amino acids. The germline CDR1 and CDR2 sequences are WNHNN and SYGVQD (reference sequence). The V and J ends lost 4 bases and 0 bases respectively, with 9 bases between them. CDR3 coding DNA: TGCGCCAGCAGTGTTGGCAGGGTGAACACTGAAGCTTTCTTT. This sequence encodes CASSVGRVNTEAFF.

V gene TRBV6-5 combines with J gene TRBJ2-5, with D perhaps being TRBD1 or TRBD2 (5 bases each). Germline CDR1 and CDR2: MNHEY and SVGAGI. Between the trimmed V and J ends, which lost 2 bases and 5 bases, there was a span of 9 bases. The CDR3 extends over 13 amino acids. In DNA form, the CDR3 reads TGTGCCAGCAGTTACCCCGGGGCGGAGACCCAGTACTTC. Translated, it gives CASSYPGAETQYF.

This chain links TRBV7-2 with TRBJ2-7, with 7 bases lining up with TRBD1. The CDR3 runs to 15 residues. Germline CDR1 is SGHTA and CDR2 is FQGNSA. Losses at the gene ends were 1 base for V and 0 bases for J; bases not matched to a gene: 3. The CDR3 spells CASSLDRTGSYEQYF. CDR3 coding DNA: TGTGCCAGCAGCTTAGATCGGACAGGCTCCTACGAGCAGTACTTC.

The chain uses TRBV5-8 and TRBJ1-5, with D tentatively TRBD1 (6 bases). Germline V CDR1 and CDR2: SGHTS, YDEGEE. Between the trimmed V and J ends, which lost 1 base and 2 bases, there was a span of 10 bases. The CDR3 totals 15 residues. The CDR3 spells CASSLQGIGNQPQHF. CDR3 DNA sequence: TGTGCCAGCAGCTTGCAGGGGATCGGCAATCAGCCCCAGCATTTT.

The chain joins TRBV10-3 to TRBJ1-5; possible D gene TRBD1, 6 bases. The CDR3 covers 15 residues. Germline loops: CDR1 ENHRY, CDR2 SYGVKD. Trimming removed 0 bases from V and 6 bases from J, with 12 bases in between. As DNA, the CDR3 is TGTGCCATCAGTGAGTCACAGGGTGTGGGTCAGCCCCAGCATTTT. This sequence encodes CAISESQGVGQPQHF.

The genes are TRBV25-1 and TRBJ2-1, with D hard to call. The CDR3 sequence is 14 residues long. Germline V lookup: CDR1 MGHDK, CDR2 SYGVNS. V gave up 4 bases and J gave up 0 bases, with 7 bases separating them. CDR3 loop: CASSVIASYNEQFF. The CDR3 bases are TGTGCCAGCAGTGTGATAGCCTCCTACAATGAGCAGTTCTTC. Full variable domain (remainder filled in from reference TRBV25-1 and TRBJ2-1): EADIYQTPRYLVIGTGKKITLECSQTMGHDKMYWYQQDPGMELHLIHYSYGVNSTEKGDLSSESTVSRIRTEHFPLTLESARPSHTSQYLCASSVIASYNEQFFGPGTRLTVL.

The sample holds a few counts of this clone. Different DNA sequences within this sample yield the same CDR3. The genes are TRBV29-1 and TRBJ2-1; D tentatively fits TRBD1 or TRBD2 (5 bases each). Between the trimmed V and J ends, which lost 6 bases and 0 bases, there was a span of 9 bases. From germline, CDR1 is SQVTM and CDR2 ANQGSEA. The CDR3 runs 13 residues. This chain's CDR3 is CSVRGSSYNEQFF. CDR3 DNA: TGCAGCGTGAGGGGTAGCTCCTACAATGAGCAGTTCTTC.

V and J are TRBV7-2 and TRBJ1-3; D may be TRBD1 (6 bases). V was clipped by 6 bases and J by 5 bases, with 14 bases between them. CDR1 and CDR2 (germline): SGHTA, FQGNSA. The CDR3 sequence is 14 residues long. CDR3 protein: CASRRGMGRNTIYF. The CDR3 region has the DNA TGTGCCAGCAGGAGGGGGATGGGCCGAAACACCATATATTTT.

V is TRBV30 and J is TRBJ2-1; TRBD1 is a possible D gene (5 bases). This CDR3 is 11 amino acids long. The germline gives CDR1 GTSNPN, CDR2 SVGIG (reference sequence). Between the trimmed V and J ends, which lost 4 bases and 6 bases, there was a span of 7 bases. CDR3 sequence reads: CAWNRGNEQFF. CDR3 sequence (DNA): TGTGCCTGGAATAGGGGCAATGAGCAGTTCTTC.

The chain couples TRBV19 to TRBJ2-7; D tentatively reads TRBD1 or TRBD2 (5 bases each). Looked up from germline, CDR1 is LNHDA and CDR2 is SQIVND (reference sequence). V shed 8 bases and J shed 4 bases, with 12 bases lying between them. The CDR3 runs to 12 residues. The CDR3 region is CASGDVGYEQYF. For the CDR3, the DNA is TGTGCCAGTGGGGACGTAGGTTACGAGCAGTACTTC.

The table lists this clone with a few counts. This chain connects TRBV18 to TRBJ2-5; 10 nucleotides match TRBD2. This CDR3 is built from 15 residues. Germline CDR1 is KGHSH and CDR2 is LQKENI. V shed 6 bases, J shed 5 bases, and the junction held 9 bases outside the gene matches. CDR3 in DNA: TGTGCCAGCTCTCCTCTAGCGGGGGTCCCCGAGACCCAGTACTTC. Encoded protein: CASSPLAGVPETQYF.

The J gene is TRBJ1-1, the V gene TRBV18; a possible D gene is TRBD1 (5 bases). Germline lookup yields CDR1 KGHSH and CDR2 LQKENI. The CDR3 has 13 residues. The ends were cut back, 4 bases at V and 8 bases at J, with 14 bases in the middle. The CDR3 loop is CASSRNSRDEAFF. For the CDR3, the DNA is TGTGCCAGCTCACGAAATAGTCGGGACGAAGCTTTCTTT.

The V and J genes are TRBV30 and TRBJ1-2; D is possibly TRBD1 (5 bases). The germline V and J ends were trimmed by 3 bases and 2 bases, with 7 bases remaining between them. This CDR3 comprises 12 residues. Germline CDR1 and CDR2: GTSNPN and SVGIG (reference sequence). The CDR3 DNA follows: TGTGCCTGGAGCCGACAGAACTATGGCTACACCTTC. It translates to CAWSRQNYGYTF.

In DNA form, the CDR3 reads TGTGCCAGCGGGGCAGGGATGAACACTGAAGCTTTCTTT. Its translation: CASGAGMNTEAFF. The chain links TRBV2 to TRBJ1-1; tentative D call: TRBD1 (5 bases). This CDR3 is 13 amino acids long. Germline V gene data show CDR1 as SNHLY and CDR2 as FYNNEI. Trimming removed 8 bases from V and 0 bases from J, with 10 bases in between.

The V call is TRBV25-1, the J call TRBJ2-7, with D hard to call. CDR1 is MGHDK, CDR2 SYGVNS, per germline. Trimming cost V 3 bases and J 4 bases, with 4 bases left between them. This CDR3 comprises 11 residues. CDR3 coding DNA: TGTGCCAGCAGTGATGATTACGAGCAGTACTTC. Translating it yields CASSDDYEQYF.